These 3 T cell receptor beta chains came from one sample sequenced in a study of T cells in Graves' hyperthyroidism and ophthalmopathy. The investigators amplified TCR beta CDR3 regions from RNA transcripts. HTBI primers were the set used in a first-round RT-PCR of the TCR CDR3. TCRdb re-derived calls from the multiplex PCR reads in MiXCR, one entry per CDR3 protein. This sample has 500,000 to 550,000 distinct CDR3 sequences, with 15% to 20% found just once. The sequenced sample was blood. All receptors come from a man in his forties or fifties with Graves' ophthalmopathy.

This clonotype was seen many times. The J gene is TRBJ2-5, the V gene TRBV6-1; 13 bases fit TRBD2. CDR1 and CDR2 (germline): MNHNS, SASEGT. The CDR3 has 18 residues. V lost 4 bases to trimming and J lost 7 bases; unmatched junction nucleotides: 15. The CDR3, as DNA: TGTGCCAGCAGTGCAACTAGCGGGGGGGCCCCCTCCGGGCGGACCCAGTACTTC. Translating it yields CASSATSGGAPSGRTQYF.

This clonotype has at least ten counts. The chain couples TRBV18 to TRBJ2-7; 9 bases are a match to TRBD1. Trimming removed 3 bases from V and 6 bases from J; junction bases left unmatched: 9. Germline CDR1 reads KGHSH; CDR2 reads LQKENI. The CDR3 is 15 amino acids. CDR3 in amino acids: CASSPSGTGYSEQYF. The CDR3 DNA is TGTGCCAGCTCACCTTCCGGGACAGGGTATTCCGAGCAGTACTTC.

This clonotype was detected only once. Without the conserved terminal phenylalanine or tryptophan, this CDR3 likely stems from a read error. This rearrangement joins TRBV5-1 to TRBJ2-2, with no clear D. Trimming removed 0 bases at V and 6 bases at J, with 3 bases between. The germline CDR1 and CDR2 sequences are SGHRS and YFSETQ. The CDR3 length is 12 residues. CDR3 loop: CASSLGAGELFI. The CDR3 region has the DNA TGCGCCAGCAGCTTGGGGGCCGGGGAGCTGTTTATT.